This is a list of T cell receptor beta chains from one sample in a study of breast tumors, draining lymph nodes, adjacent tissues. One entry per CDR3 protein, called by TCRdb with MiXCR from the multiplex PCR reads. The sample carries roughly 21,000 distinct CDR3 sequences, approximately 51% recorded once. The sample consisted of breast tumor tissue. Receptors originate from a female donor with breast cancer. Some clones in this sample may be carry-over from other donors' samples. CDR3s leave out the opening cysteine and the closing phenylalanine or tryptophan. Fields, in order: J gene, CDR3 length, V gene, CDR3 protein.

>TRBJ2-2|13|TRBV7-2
ASSLDSGRTGGLF
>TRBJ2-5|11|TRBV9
ASNAYRGETQY
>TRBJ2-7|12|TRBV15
ATRKREGTGEQY
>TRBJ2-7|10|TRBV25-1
ASSGTGNEQY
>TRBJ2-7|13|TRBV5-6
ASSFGTSGIYEQY
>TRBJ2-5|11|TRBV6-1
ASSGDGQATQY
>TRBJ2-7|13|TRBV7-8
ASSSAGQGNYEQY
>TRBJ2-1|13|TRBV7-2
ASSLAVGSYNEQF
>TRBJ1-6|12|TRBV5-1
ASGLDGGGVSLH
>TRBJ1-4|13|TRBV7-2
ASSSNIWGAEKLF
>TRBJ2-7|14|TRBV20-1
SAILAGGVESYEQY
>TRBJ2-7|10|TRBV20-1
TGTSGSYEQY
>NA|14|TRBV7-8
ASSNLMTCGAFEQF
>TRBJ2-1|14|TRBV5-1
ASSLLGAGGSNEQF